This TCR beta chain was sequenced for a study of CD8 T cells in Susac syndrome. About 0.5 to 1 ug RNA was reverse transcribed with random hexamers. immunoSEQ multiplex PCR amplified TCR beta CDR3 across 54 Vbeta, 13 Jbeta. TCRdb re-called the immunoSEQ multiplex PCR reads through MiXCR, storing one row per CDR3 protein. Of about 180,000 distinct CDR3 sequences listed, 95% are singletons. In blood CD8+ and CD4+ T cells, TCR beta underwent sequencing. Stable or active relapsing-remitting multiple sclerosis, untreated and meeting revised McDonald criteria, defined the controls. Trimming shortened V by 3 bases and J by 6 bases, and 13 bases separated the two germline ends. This CDR3 region has 14 residues. Per germline, CDR1 LGHNA and CDR2 YSLEER.

The chain carries TRBV4-3 and TRBJ2-3; D not resolved. The sequenced sample was CD4+ T cells from PBMCs. The TCR sequence derives from a human donor with multiple sclerosis. The CDR3 reads CASSQALASDTQYF. DNA of the CDR3: TGCGCCAGCAGCCAGGCCCTGGCATCCGATACGCAGTATTTT.